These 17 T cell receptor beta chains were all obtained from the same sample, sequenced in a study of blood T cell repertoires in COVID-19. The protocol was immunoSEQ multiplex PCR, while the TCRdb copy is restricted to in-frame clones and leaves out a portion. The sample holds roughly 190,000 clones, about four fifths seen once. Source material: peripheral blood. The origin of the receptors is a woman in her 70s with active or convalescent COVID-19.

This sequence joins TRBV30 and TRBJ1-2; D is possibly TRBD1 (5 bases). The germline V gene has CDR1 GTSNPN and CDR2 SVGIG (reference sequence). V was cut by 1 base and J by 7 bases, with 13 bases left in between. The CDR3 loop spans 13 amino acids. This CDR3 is CAWSGQGISGYTF. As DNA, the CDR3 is TGTGCCTGGAGTGGGCAGGGAATAAGTGGCTACACCTTC.

The CDR3 is CASLGLSYEQYF. Written as DNA, the CDR3 is TGTGCCAGTCTCGGACTGTCATACGAGCAGTACTTC. The rearrangement uses TRBV2 and TRBJ2-7; maybe TRBD2 (5 bases). The V and J ends lost 9 bases and 4 bases respectively, with 13 bases between them. The CDR3 runs to 12 residues. Germline V gene sequence: CDR1 SNHLY, CDR2 FYNNEI.

The chain's CDR3 is CASSSDRGSFFNYGYTF. CDR3 in DNA: TGTGCCAGCAGCTCCGACAGGGGCTCTTTCTTTAACTATGGCTACACCTTC. V gene TRBV7-9 combines with J gene TRBJ1-2, with TRBD1 matching over 8 bases. J gave up 1 base and V 4 bases, and 11 bases lay outside the gene matches. CDR1 and CDR2 (germline): SEHNR, FQNEAQ (reference sequence). This CDR3 contains 17 residues.

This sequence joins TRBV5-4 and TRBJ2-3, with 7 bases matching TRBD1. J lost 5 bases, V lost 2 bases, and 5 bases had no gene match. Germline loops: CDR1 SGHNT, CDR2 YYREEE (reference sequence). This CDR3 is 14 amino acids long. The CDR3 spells CASSLGGKRDTQYF. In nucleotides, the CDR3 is TGTGCCAGCAGCTTAGGGGGCAAAAGAGATACGCAGTATTTT.

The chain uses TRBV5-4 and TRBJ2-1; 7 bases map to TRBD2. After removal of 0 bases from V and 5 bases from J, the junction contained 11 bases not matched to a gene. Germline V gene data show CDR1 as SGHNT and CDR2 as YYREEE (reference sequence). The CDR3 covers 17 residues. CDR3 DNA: TGTGCCAGCAGCTTGGCTGGCGGGGGAACAAAAAACAATGAGCAGTTCTTC. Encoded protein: CASSLAGGGTKNNEQFF.

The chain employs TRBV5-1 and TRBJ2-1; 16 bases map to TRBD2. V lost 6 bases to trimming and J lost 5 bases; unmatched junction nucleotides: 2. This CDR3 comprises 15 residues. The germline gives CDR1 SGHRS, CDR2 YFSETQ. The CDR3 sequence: CASKGTSGRDNEQFF. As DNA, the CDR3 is TGCGCCAGCAAGGGGACTAGCGGGAGGGACAATGAGCAGTTCTTC.

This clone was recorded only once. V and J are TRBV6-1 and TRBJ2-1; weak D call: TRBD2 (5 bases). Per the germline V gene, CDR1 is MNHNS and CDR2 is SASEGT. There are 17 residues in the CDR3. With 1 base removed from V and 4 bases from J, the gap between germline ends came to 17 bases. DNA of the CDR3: TGTGCCAGCAGTGAAGGGACCTGGCATGGAGGTTACAATGAGCAGTTCTTC. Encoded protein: CASSEGTWHGGYNEQFF.

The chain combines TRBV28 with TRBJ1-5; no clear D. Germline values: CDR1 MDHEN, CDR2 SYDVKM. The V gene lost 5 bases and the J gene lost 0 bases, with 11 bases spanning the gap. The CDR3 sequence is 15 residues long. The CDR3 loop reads CASSRTGNSNQPQHF. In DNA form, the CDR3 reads TGTGCCAGCAGTCGAACCGGGAATAGCAATCAGCCCCAGCATTTT.

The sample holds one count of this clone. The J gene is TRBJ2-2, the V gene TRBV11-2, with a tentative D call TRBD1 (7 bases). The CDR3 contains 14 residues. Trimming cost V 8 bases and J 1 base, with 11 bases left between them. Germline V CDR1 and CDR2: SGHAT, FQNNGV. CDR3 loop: CASAQGGNTGELFF. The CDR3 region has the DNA TGTGCCAGCGCCCAGGGGGGGAACACCGGGGAGCTGTTTTTT. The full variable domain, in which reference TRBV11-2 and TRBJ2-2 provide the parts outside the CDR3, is EAGVAQSPRYKIIEKRQSVAFWCNPISGHATLYWYQQILGQGPKLLIQFQNNGVVDDSQLPKDRFSAERLKGVDSTLKIQPAKLEDSAVYLCASAQGGNTGELFFGEGSRLTVL.

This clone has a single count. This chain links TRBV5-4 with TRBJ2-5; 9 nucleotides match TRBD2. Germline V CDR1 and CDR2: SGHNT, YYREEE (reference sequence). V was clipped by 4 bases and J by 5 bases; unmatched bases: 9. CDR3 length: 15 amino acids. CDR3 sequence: CASSRGASGIETQYF. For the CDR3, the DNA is TGTGCCAGCAGCCGGGGGGCTAGCGGGATCGAGACCCAGTACTTC.

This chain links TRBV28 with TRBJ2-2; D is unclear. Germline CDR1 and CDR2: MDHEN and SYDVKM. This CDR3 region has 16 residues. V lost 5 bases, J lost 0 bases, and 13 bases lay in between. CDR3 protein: CASSEESTANTGELFF. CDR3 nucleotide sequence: TGTGCCAGCAGTGAAGAGAGTACCGCGAACACCGGGGAGCTGTTTTTT. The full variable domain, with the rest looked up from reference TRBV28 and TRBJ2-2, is DVKVTQSSRYLVKRTGEKVFLECVQDMDHENMFWYRQDPGLGLRLIYFSYDVKMKEKGDIPEGYSVSREKKERFSLILESASTNQTSMYLCASSEESTANTGELFFGEGSRLTVL.

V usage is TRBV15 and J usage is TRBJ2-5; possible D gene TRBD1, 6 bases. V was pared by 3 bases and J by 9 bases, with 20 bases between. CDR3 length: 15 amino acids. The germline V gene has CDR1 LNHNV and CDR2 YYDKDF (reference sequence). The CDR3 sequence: CATSSQRQGRVPQYF. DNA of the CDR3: TGTGCCACCAGCAGCCAGAGGCAGGGGCGAGTTCCCCAGTACTTC.

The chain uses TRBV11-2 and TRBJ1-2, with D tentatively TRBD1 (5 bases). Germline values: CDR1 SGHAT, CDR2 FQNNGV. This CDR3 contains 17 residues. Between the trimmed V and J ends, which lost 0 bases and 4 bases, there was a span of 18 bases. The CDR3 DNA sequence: TGTGCCAGCAGCTTAGATGGTGCGGTCAGGAGGGGCTATGGCTACACCTTC. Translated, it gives CASSLDGAVRRGYGYTF. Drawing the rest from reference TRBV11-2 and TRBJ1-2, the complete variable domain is EAGVAQSPRYKIIEKRQSVAFWCNPISGHATLYWYQQILGQGPKLLIQFQNNGVVDDSQLPKDRFSAERLKGVDSTLKIQPAKLEDSAVYLCASSLDGAVRRGYGYTFGSGTRLTVV.

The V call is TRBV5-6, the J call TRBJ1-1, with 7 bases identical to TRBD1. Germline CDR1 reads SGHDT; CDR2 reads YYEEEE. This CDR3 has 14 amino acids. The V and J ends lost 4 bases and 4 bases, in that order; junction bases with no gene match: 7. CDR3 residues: CASSHQQGRTEAFF. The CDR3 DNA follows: TGTGCCAGCAGCCACCAACAGGGGCGCACTGAAGCTTTCTTT.

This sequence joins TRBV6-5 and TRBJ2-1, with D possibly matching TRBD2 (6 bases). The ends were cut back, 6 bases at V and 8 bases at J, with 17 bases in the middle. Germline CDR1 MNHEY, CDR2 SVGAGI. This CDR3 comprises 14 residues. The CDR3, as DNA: TGTGCCAGCAGAGGGCGGGGTTCCATGGATGAGCAGTTCTTC. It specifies CASRGRGSMDEQFF.

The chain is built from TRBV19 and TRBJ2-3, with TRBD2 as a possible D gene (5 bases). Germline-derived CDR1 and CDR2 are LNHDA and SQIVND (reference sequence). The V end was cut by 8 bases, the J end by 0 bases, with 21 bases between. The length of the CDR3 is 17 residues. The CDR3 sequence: CASQRGIGGGSTDTQYF. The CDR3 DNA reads TGTGCCAGTCAACGGGGTATAGGAGGCGGGAGCACAGATACGCAGTATTTT. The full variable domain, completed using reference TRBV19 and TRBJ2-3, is DGGITQSPKYLFRKEGQNVTLSCEQNLNHDAMYWYRQDPGQGLRLIYYSQIVNDFQKGDIAEGYSVSREKKESFPLTVTSAQKNPTAFYLCASQRGIGGGSTDTQYFGPGTRLTVL.

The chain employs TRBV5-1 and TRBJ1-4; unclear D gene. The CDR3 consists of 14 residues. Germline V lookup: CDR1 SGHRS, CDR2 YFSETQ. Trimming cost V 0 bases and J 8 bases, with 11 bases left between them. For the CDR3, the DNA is TGCGCCAGCAGCTTGGCGTCGGAGGACGAAAAACTGTTTTTT. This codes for CASSLASEDEKLFF.